The clone carrying this TCR beta chain was counted ten times or more. TCR beta cDNA was made from 450 to 550 ng total RNA with a constant-region primer. Amplification in three nested multiplex PCR rounds with slightly modified ARM-PCR gave rise to TCR beta libraries. The opening two PCR rounds, roughly 11 cycles each, paired TRBV1-TRBV30 forward primers with a C-beta reverse primer. TCRdb analysed the multiplex PCR reads with MiXCR anew, one entry per CDR3 protein. The sample has fewer than 250,000 distinct CDR3 sequences, about two thirds seen once. The sample belongs to a study of tumor-infiltrating lymphocytes in primary liver carcinoma. Trimming pared 2 bases from V and 9 bases from J, leaving 8 bases between. CDR1 MNHEY and CDR2 SVGAGI come from the germline V gene. The CDR3 runs to 12 residues. Alongside blood RNA obtained from unsorted whole blood, germline DNA was also extracted.

Sequencing input: peripheral blood. V usage is TRBV6-5 and J usage is TRBJ2-1; D is perhaps TRBD2 (5 bases). The receptor's source is a woman aged 60-70 years with primary liver carcinoma and hepatitis B virus infection. CDR3 in amino acids: CASSYLEGEQFF. CDR3 nucleotides: TGTGCCAGCAGTTACCTCGAGGGTGAGCAGTTCTTC.